The subject of this entry is one T cell receptor beta chain. Per the germline V gene, CDR1 is SNHLY and CDR2 is FYNNEI. V was pared by 4 bases and J by 3 bases, with 8 bases of the junction left unmatched. The CDR3 contains 15 residues. Only in-frame clones appear in the TCRdb table, and some are missing; sequencing was by immunoSEQ multiplex PCR. The top ten clones hold 1.5% to 2% of a sample with some 210,000 clones, roughly nine tenths of them seen once. The entry originates in a study of control samples from healthy donors and cancer patients. Sequenced material: blood. This sequence was found in a man aged 25 to 45 in good health. The rearrangement uses TRBV2 and TRBJ1-2; 7 bases are shared with TRBD1. The CDR3, as DNA: TGTGCCAGCAGTGGTCGGGCCAGGGGGTACTATGGCTACACCTTC. Translating it yields CASSGRARGYYGYTF.